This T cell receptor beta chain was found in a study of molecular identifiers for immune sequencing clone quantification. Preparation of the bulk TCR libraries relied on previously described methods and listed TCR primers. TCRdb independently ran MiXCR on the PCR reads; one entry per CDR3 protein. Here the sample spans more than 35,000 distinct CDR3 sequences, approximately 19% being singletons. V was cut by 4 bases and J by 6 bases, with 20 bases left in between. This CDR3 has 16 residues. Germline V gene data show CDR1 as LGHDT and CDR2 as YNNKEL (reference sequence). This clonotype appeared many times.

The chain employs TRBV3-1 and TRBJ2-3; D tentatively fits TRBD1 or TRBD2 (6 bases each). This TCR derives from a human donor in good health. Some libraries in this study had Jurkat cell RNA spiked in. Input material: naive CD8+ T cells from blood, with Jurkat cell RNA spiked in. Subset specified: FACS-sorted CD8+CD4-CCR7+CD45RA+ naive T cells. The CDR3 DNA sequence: TGTGCCAGCAGCCCTACTAGGGGGGCAGCGTGGGATACGCAGTATTTT. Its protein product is CASSPTRGAAWDTQYF.